The sample holds one count of the clone carrying this T cell receptor beta chain. The authors' processing: Researchers report that nucleated cell counts were estimated from reference gene primer amplification. The data were produced by immunoSEQ multiplex PCR, yet TCRdb's version contains in-frame clones alone and is incomplete. That table gives V, J and clone size, and the DNA gave D and trimming. The table records tens of thousands of clones, 70% to 90% of them present only once. These data originate in a study of blood T cell repertoires in COVID-19. As for the study in general: From the United States, Italy and Spain came samples of acute and convalescent COVID-19. Sample material is recorded as cDNA or gDNA derived from T cells, B-cell-depleted T cells, or PBMCs.

V lost 2 bases to trimming and J lost 4 bases, with 11 bases between them. CDR3 length: 15 amino acids. Germline lookup yields CDR1 MGHDK and CDR2 SYGVNS. Sample: peripheral blood. V gene TRBV25-1 combines with J gene TRBJ1-4, with a tentative D call TRBD1 (5 bases). The sequence was obtained from a man aged 60 to 69 with COVID-19, enrolled during active disease. The CDR3 nucleotides are TGTGCCAGCAGTGAAAGGGGCCTCAATAATGAAAAACTGTTTTTT. Protein: CASSERGLNNEKLFF.